The 22 T cell receptor beta chains below were found in one sample sequenced in a study of blood T cells in healthy people across ages (dated by TCRdb to between 2014 and 2017). The library came from 5' RACE. Sequencing took place on an Illumina HiSeq 2500. The second PCR ran for about 7 to 11 cycles and used a J-beta primer mix along with a sample-barcoded 5' primer. TCRdb reworked the public reads: Q25 trimming with fastp, MiXCR clone assembly, productive beta chains retained. Each entry merges the rows of one CDR3 protein and shows their most common DNA and genes. Counted in this sample were roughly 1,500,000 distinct CDR3 sequences; around 35% of them appeared once. Approximately 11% of the sample lies in the top ten. Sequenced sample: blood. The receptors were sampled from a woman aged 25 to 39 in good health.

Worth noting for this clonotype: No conserved phenylalanine or tryptophan ends this CDR3, so it is likely a read error. The chain employs TRBV29-1 and TRBJ1-2; D is undetermined. Trimming stripped 3 bases from V and 4 bases from J, with 6 bases between. The CDR3 consists of 11 residues. Germline V gives CDR1 SQVTM, CDR2 ANQGSEA. The CDR3 bases are TGCAGCGTTGACTCGAGCTATGGCTACACCTAC. It yields the protein CSVDSSYGYTY.

V is TRBV6-1 and J is TRBJ2-1; D gene ambiguous. The germline gives CDR1 MNHNS, CDR2 SASEGT. The CDR3 consists of 15 residues. V dropped 6 bases and J dropped 0 bases, with 12 bases sitting between them. The CDR3 DNA reads as TGTGCCAGCAGGGTGGACCGGAGCTCCTACAATGAGCAGTTCTTC. Translation: CASRVDRSSYNEQFF.

This clonotype was seen more than once but under ten times. The genes are TRBV14 and TRBJ2-1, with D perhaps TRBD1 (6 bases). CDR1 is SGHDN and CDR2 is FVKESK in the germline V gene. With 4 bases removed from V and 2 bases from J, the gap between germline ends came to 15 bases. This CDR3 contains 16 residues. CDR3 nucleotide sequence: TGTGCCAGCAGCCCGAGCACAGGGATGACCTACAATGAGCAGTTCTTC. Translating it yields CASSPSTGMTYNEQFF.

V is TRBV27 and J is TRBJ2-3; 13 nucleotides line up with TRBD2. This CDR3 comprises 16 residues. Germline-derived CDR1 and CDR2 are MNHEY and SMNVEV (reference sequence). Trimming took 5 bases from V and 3 from J; bases not matched to a gene: 5. The DNA of the CDR3 is TGTGCCAGCAGTACAGGGACTAGCGGGACGACAGATACGCAGTATTTT. It specifies CASSTGTSGTTDTQYF.

The chain joins TRBV9 to TRBJ2-1, with a tentative D call TRBD2 (7 bases). V lost 0 bases, J lost 1 base, and 11 bases lay in between. In germline, CDR1 is SGDLS, CDR2 YYNGEE. The length of the CDR3 is 16 residues. In nucleotides, the CDR3 is TGTGCCAGCAGCGTAGTTGCGGGGGCGTCCTACAATGAGCAGTTCTTC. Protein sequence: CASSVVAGASYNEQFF. Supplemented by reference TRBV9 and TRBJ2-1, the full variable domain reads DSGVTQTPKHLITATGQRVTLRCSPRSGDLSVYWYQQSLDQGLQFLIQYYNGEERAKGNILERFSAQQFPDLHSELNLSSLELGDSALYFCASSVVAGASYNEQFFGPGTRLTVL.

V gene TRBV28 combines with J gene TRBJ2-7; the D gene is possibly TRBD1 (6 bases). Trimming removed 6 bases at V and 6 bases at J, with 15 bases between. CDR3 length equals 13 residues. Looked up from germline, CDR1 is MDHEN and CDR2 is SYDVKM. CDR3 loop: CASSTGHLGEQYF. The CDR3 nucleotides are TGTGCCAGCAGCACGGGACACCTGGGCGAGCAGTACTTC. Using reference TRBV28 and TRBJ2-7 for the parts outside the CDR3, the full variable domain is DVKVTQSSRYLVKRTGEKVFLECVQDMDHENMFWYRQDPGLGLRLIYFSYDVKMKEKGDIPEGYSVSREKKERFSLILESASTNQTSMYLCASSTGHLGEQYFGPGTRLTVT.

This clonotype was counted once. This rearrangement joins TRBV25-1 to TRBJ1-1; TRBD1 might be the D (6 bases). V was pared by 3 bases and J by 5 bases, with 16 bases between. Germline CDR1 is MGHDK and CDR2 is SYGVNS. The CDR3 consists of 15 residues. This CDR3 reads CASSDGRGARTEAFF. The DNA for the CDR3 is TGTGCCAGCAGTGATGGGCGGGGGGCGCGGACTGAAGCTTTCTTT.

This clonotype was counted a few times. The gene calls are TRBV10-3 and TRBJ1-1, with no clear D. Trimming shortened V by 11 bases and J by 3 bases, and 16 bases separated the two germline ends. There are 13 residues in the CDR3. Looked up from germline, CDR1 is ENHRY and CDR2 is SYGVKD. This CDR3 is CAAREGSDTEAFF. CDR3 coding DNA: TGTGCCGCCCGGGAGGGTTCGGACACTGAAGCTTTCTTT.

J is TRBJ2-7 and V is TRBV11-1, with no clear D. The V gene lost 2 bases and the J gene lost 3 bases, with 11 bases spanning the gap. Germline lookup yields CDR1 SGHAT and CDR2 FQDESV (reference sequence). This CDR3 has 14 amino acids. The DNA of the CDR3 is TGTGCCAGCAGCTTAATTTCCGACGACTACGAGCAGTACTTC. Encoded protein: CASSLISDDYEQYF.

A word on this clonotype: At one end, the junction sequence differs from germline, possibly due to a read error. Here the CDR3 DNA reads TGCAGCGTTGAAGGTGCACAGGGTCCCACAGATACGAAGTATTTT. It codes for CSVEGAQGPTDTKYF. The rearrangement uses TRBV29-1 and TRBJ2-3; D perhaps matches TRBD1 (6 bases). Germline CDR1 is SQVTM and CDR2 is ANQGSEA. The CDR3 spans 15 residues.

This chain uses TRBV4-2 with TRBJ2-7; TRBD1 might be the D (7 bases). The V end was cut by 0 bases, the J end by 0 bases, with 15 bases between. CDR3 size: 17 residues. Germline V gene lookup returns CDR1 LGHNA and CDR2 YNFKEQ. The CDR3 loop reads CASSQERGDRYSYEQYF. In DNA, the CDR3 is TGTGCCAGCAGCCAAGAGAGGGGGGACAGATACTCCTACGAGCAGTACTTC.

Regarding this clonotype: A junction end diverges from the germline sequence, so it may reflect a read error. This chain joins TRBV7-2 and TRBJ1-2, with a tentative D call TRBD1 (5 bases). The CDR3 runs to 13 residues. CDR1 and CDR2 (germline): SGHTA, FQGNSA. CDR3 sequence (DNA): TGTGCCGGCAGCTTACCGCGGGGGTATGGCTACACCTTC. Encoded protein: CAGSLPRGYGYTF.

In regard to this clonotype: Compared with germline, one end of the junction differs, possibly owing to a read error. V usage is TRBV28 and J usage is TRBJ1-2; the match to TRBD1 covers 8 bases. The CDR3 length is 16 residues. CDR1 MDHEN and CDR2 SYDVKM come from the germline V gene. Written as DNA, the CDR3 is TGTGCCAACAGTTTCCGGGCAGGGGGCCTGTACTATGGCTACACCTTC. This gives the protein CANSFRAGGLYYGYTF.

The chain joins TRBV20-1 to TRBJ2-1; TRBD1 agrees at 7 bases. Looked up from germline, CDR1 is DFQATT and CDR2 is SNEGSKA (reference sequence). The CDR3 spans 15 residues. The trim removed 4 bases at V and 7 bases at J, leaving 13 bases unmatched. CDR3: CSATYDRVLGNEQFF. The CDR3 DNA follows: TGCAGTGCTACCTACGACAGGGTACTTGGGAATGAGCAGTTCTTC.

The V call is TRBV7-9, the J call TRBJ2-1; D is possibly TRBD1 (6 bases). Germline values: CDR1 SEHNR, CDR2 FQNEAQ (reference sequence). V was pared by 5 bases and J by 6 bases, with 14 bases between. The CDR3 spans 14 residues. The CDR3 is CASSLGYRANEQFF. Written as DNA, the CDR3 is TGTGCCAGCAGCCTGGGATACAGGGCCAATGAGCAGTTCTTC.

V gene TRBV7-9 combines with J gene TRBJ2-5, with TRBD1 as a possible D gene (6 bases). Germline V gives CDR1 SEHNR, CDR2 FQNEAQ (reference sequence). Deletions cut 2 bases from V and 2 bases from J, with 12 bases between. CDR3 length: 15 amino acids. The CDR3 reads CASSLTGNRQETQYF. In DNA form, the CDR3 reads TGTGCCAGCAGCTTAACAGGGAACAGACAAGAGACCCAGTACTTC.

This clonotype was picked up many times. The chain is built from TRBV29-1 and TRBJ2-3; 10 bases align to TRBD2. From germline, CDR1 is SQVTM and CDR2 ANQGSEA. The CDR3 consists of 18 residues. J lost 4 bases, V lost 3 bases, and 16 bases had no gene match. Written as DNA, the CDR3 is TGCAGCGTTGAGCGGGGGGCTAGCGGGGGCACCCCCCCAGATACGCAGTATTTT. It specifies CSVERGASGGTPPDTQYF.

This clonotype has a count of ten or more. The chain uses TRBV27 and TRBJ1-2; D may be TRBD1 (5 bases). The CDR3 is 14 amino acids. Germline CDR1 reads MNHEY; CDR2 reads SMNVEV (reference sequence). The V end was cut by 8 bases, the J end by 4 bases, with 17 bases between. The CDR3 region has the DNA TGTGCCAGCGCTATATCATCAGGGTCCTATGGCTACACCTTC. Residues: CASAISSGSYGYTF.

In this sample, this clonotype turned up many times. The chain employs TRBV5-1 and TRBJ2-3; weak D call: TRBD1 (5 bases). The CDR3 sequence is 15 residues long. CDR1 is SGHRS and CDR2 is YFSETQ in the germline V gene. The V gene lost 1 base and the J gene lost 3 bases, with 12 bases spanning the gap. CDR3 sequence: CASSLSGRGTDTQYF. The CDR3 DNA is TGCGCCAGCAGCTTGTCAGGAAGGGGTACAGATACGCAGTATTTT.

The chain joins TRBV5-5 to TRBJ1-5; unclear D gene. This CDR3 spans 15 amino acids. Trimming took off 2 bases at V and 2 bases at J, with 11 bases between the two ends. The germline CDR1 and CDR2 sequences are SGHKS and YYEKEE (reference sequence). CDR3 residues: CASSLGAGGNQPQHF. The CDR3 DNA follows: TGTGCCAGCAGCTTAGGAGCCGGGGGCAATCAGCCCCAGCATTTT.

Remarks on this clonotype: Compared with germline, one end of the junction differs, possibly owing to a read error. This rearrangement joins TRBV7-2 to TRBJ1-5; possible D gene TRBD1, 5 bases. CDR1 and CDR2 (germline): SGHTA, FQGNSA. CDR3 length: 14 amino acids. CDR3 coding DNA: TGTGCCAGCAGCTTATTTCAGGGCAATCAGCCCCACCATTTT. Translated: CASSLFQGNQPHHF.

This clonotype was detected a few times. The V gene is TRBV3-1, the J gene TRBJ2-5; no reliable D call. Trimming took 4 bases from V and 4 from J, leaving 13 bases between them. The CDR3 has 14 amino acids. Germline V gives CDR1 LGHDT, CDR2 YNNKEL (reference sequence). In DNA, the CDR3 is TGTGCCAGCAGCCTGAGCATTTTGTCAGAGACCCAGTACTTC. It specifies CASSLSILSETQYF.